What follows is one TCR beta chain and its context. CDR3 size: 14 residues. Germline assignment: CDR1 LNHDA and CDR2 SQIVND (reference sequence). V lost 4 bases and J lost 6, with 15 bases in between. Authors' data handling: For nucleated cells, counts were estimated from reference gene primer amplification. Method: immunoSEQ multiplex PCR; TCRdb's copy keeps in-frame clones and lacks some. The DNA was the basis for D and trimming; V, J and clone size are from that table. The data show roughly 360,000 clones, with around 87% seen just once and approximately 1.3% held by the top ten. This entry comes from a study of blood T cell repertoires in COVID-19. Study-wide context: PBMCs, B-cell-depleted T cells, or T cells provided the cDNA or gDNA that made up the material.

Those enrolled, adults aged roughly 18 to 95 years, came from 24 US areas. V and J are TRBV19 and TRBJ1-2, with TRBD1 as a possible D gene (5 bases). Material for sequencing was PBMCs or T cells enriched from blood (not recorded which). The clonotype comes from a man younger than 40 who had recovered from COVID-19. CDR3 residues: CASSTTVRGDGYTF. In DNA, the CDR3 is TGTGCCAGTAGTACGACAGTGCGGGGCGATGGCTACACCTTC.